This T cell receptor beta chain appears in the sequencing data of a study of cytomegalovirus exposure and HLA in healthy donors. For the study at large: Researchers found that just over 80% of about 400 genotyped donors fell within the Caucasian-associated ancestry cluster.

PCR used 60 Vbeta primers and 13 Jbeta primers. Only in-frame clones appear in the TCRdb table, and some are missing; sequencing was by immunoSEQ multiplex PCR. The sample contains 150,000 or so clones, roughly 82% of which appear only once. The study, taken as a whole, reports: Later analysis identified some 16,000 TCR beta sequences associated with HLA alleles, using a false discovery rate threshold of 0.05. Per published accounts, TCR beta sequences correctly predicted the HLA-A and HLA-B alleles of most subjects. Among immune exposure information, only CMV serostatus was available.

The germline V and J ends were trimmed by 4 bases and 13 bases, with 20 bases remaining between them. This CDR3 has 14 amino acids. Per germline, CDR1 SGHVS and CDR2 FQNEAQ. About this clone: What it binds is not known.

The J gene is TRBJ1-5, the V gene TRBV7-8, with D perhaps TRBD1 (5 bases). This receptor was obtained from a male donor in good health and CMV-seropositive. The sequencing input was PBMCs. This CDR3 is CASSSMRVGGGQHF. The CDR3 DNA sequence: TGTGCCAGCAGCTCGATGCGGGTGGGGGGTGGACAGCATTTT.